This TCR beta chain appears in the sequencing data of a study of cytomegalovirus exposure and HLA in healthy donors. Study results and caveats: Researchers catalogued about 160 TCR beta chains as cytomegalovirus-associated.

Germline values: CDR1 LGHNT, CDR2 FRNRAP. The J segment lost 4 bases and the V segment lost 7 bases, leaving 6 bases of the junction unmatched. This CDR3 has 14 residues. Turning to this clone: Its specificity is unknown.

Primers included in the PCR were 60 Vbeta and 13 Jbeta primers. Sequencing used immunoSEQ multiplex PCR; TCRdb keeps in-frame clones, though not all of them. Altogether about 210,000 clones are present, 75% to 80% being singletons, with the ten largest covering around 1.9%. This clonotype was obtained from a male donor in good health and CMV-seronegative. This chain uses TRBV12-5 with TRBJ2-3; 9 bases match TRBD1. Input material: PBMCs. CDR3 in amino acids: CASVGDREPDTQYF. CDR3 nucleotides: TGTGCTAGTGTTGGGGACAGGGAGCCAGATACGCAGTATTTT.